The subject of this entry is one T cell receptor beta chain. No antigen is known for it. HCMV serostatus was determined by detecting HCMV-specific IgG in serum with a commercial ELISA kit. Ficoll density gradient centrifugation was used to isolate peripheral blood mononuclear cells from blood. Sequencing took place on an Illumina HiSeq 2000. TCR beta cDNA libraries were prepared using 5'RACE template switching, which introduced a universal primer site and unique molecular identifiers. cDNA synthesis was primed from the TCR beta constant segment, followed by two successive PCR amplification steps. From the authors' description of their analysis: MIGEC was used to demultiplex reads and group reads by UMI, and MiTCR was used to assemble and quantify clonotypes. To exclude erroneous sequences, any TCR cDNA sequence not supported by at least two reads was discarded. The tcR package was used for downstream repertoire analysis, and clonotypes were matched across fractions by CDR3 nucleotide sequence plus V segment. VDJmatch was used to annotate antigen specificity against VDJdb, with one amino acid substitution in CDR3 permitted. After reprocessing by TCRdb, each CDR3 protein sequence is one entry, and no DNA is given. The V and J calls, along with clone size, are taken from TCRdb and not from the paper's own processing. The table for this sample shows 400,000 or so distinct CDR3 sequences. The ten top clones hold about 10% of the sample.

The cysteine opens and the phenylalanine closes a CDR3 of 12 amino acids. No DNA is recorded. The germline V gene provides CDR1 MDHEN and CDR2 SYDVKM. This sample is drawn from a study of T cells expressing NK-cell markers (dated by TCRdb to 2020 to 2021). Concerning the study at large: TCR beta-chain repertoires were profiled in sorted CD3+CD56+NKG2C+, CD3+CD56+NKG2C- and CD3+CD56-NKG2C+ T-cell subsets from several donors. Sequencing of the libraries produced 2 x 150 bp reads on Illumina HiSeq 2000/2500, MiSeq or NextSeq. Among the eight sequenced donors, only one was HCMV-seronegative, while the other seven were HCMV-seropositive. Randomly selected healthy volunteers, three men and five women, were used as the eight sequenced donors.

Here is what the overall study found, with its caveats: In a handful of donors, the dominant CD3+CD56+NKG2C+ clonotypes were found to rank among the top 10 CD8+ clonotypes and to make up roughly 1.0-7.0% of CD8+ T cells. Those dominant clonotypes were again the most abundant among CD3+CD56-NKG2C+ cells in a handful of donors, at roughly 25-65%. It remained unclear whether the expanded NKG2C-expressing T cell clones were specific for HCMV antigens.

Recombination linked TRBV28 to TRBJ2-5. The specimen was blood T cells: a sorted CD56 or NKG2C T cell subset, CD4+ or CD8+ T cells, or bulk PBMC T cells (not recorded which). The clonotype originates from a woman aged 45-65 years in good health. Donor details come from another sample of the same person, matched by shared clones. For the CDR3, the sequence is CASSGTREAQYF.